This T cell receptor (beta chain) originates from a study of blood T cell repertoires in COVID-19. Some clones are missing from TCRdb's copy, which holds only in-frame ones; the method was immunoSEQ multiplex PCR. The sample gives about 250,000 clones, roughly 85% of which show up once; approximately 5% is in the top ten. Germline V lookup: CDR1 SGHTA, CDR2 FQGNSA. Trimming removed 3 bases from V and 5 bases from J; junction bases left unmatched: 8. The CDR3 spans 17 residues. The chain carries TRBV7-2 and TRBJ2-1; 12 nucleotides match TRBD2. The sample consisted of peripheral blood. The source of this sequence is a man aged 45-65 years with active or convalescent COVID-19. The CDR3 DNA reads as TGTGCCAGCAGCTTCCTCGTGACTAGCGGGAGAGACAATGAGCAGTTCTTC. It encodes CASSFLVTSGRDNEQFF.